The 20 T cell receptor beta chains reported below all come from one sample, sequenced in a study of neurological immune-mediated disorders. TCRdb fed the 5' RACE reads into MiXCR, producing one record per CDR3 protein. Of about 50,000 distinct CDR3 sequences listed, 10% were seen once; the top ten hold approximately 5.3%. Sequences were obtained from PBMCs. The receptors originated from a man aged 65 to 85 with HTLV-1-associated myelopathy (HAM/TSP).

This clonotype was observed many times. The CDR3 protein is CASKDGADYGYTF. CDR3 bases: TGTGCCAGTAAGGACGGGGCGGACTATGGCTACACCTTC. J is TRBJ1-2 and V is TRBV19; tentatively, D is TRBD1 (5 bases). Germline assignment: CDR1 LNHDA and CDR2 SQIVND (reference sequence). The CDR3 contains 13 residues. The V end was cut by 7 bases, the J end by 3 bases, with 12 bases between.

This clonotype was recorded at least ten times. The genes are TRBV5-1 and TRBJ2-3; TRBD2 is a possible D gene (6 bases). The V and J ends lost 3 bases and 3 bases respectively, with 8 bases between them. The germline V gene has CDR1 SGHRS and CDR2 YFSETQ. The CDR3 runs to 13 residues. CDR3 protein: CASSYGGTDTQYF. The CDR3 bases are TGCGCCAGCAGCTATGGGGGGACAGATACGCAGTATTTT.

The chain employs TRBV5-1 and TRBJ2-3; 13 positions match TRBD2. V lost 4 bases and J lost 2; bases outside the gene matches: 4. Per the germline V gene, CDR1 is SGHRS and CDR2 is YFSETQ. The CDR3 runs to 16 residues. The CDR3 DNA sequence: TGCGCCAGCAGCGATACTAGCGGGAGGGTCACAGATACGCAGTATTTT. Protein: CASSDTSGRVTDTQYF. Using reference TRBV5-1 and TRBJ2-3 for the parts outside the CDR3, the full variable domain is KAGVTQTPRYLIKTRGQQVTLSCSPISGHRSVSWYQQTPGQGLQFLFEYFSETQRNKGNFPGRFSGRQFSNSRSEMNVSTLELGDSALYLCASSDTSGRVTDTQYFGPGTRLTVL.

This clonotype has a count of ten or more. CDR3: CASSLVVGNTEQFF. The CDR3 DNA sequence: TGCGCCAGCAGCTTGGTGGTAGGGAACACCGAGCAGTTCTTC. V gene TRBV5-1 combines with J gene TRBJ2-1; D call uncertain. V was clipped by 0 bases and J by 10 bases, with 14 bases between them. Looked up from germline, CDR1 is SGHRS and CDR2 is YFSETQ. This CDR3 has 14 amino acids.

This clonotype was recorded many times. This sequence joins TRBV15 and TRBJ1-3; D not certain. Per the germline V gene, CDR1 is LNHNV and CDR2 is YYDKDF (reference sequence). V lost 0 bases and J lost 7, with 16 bases in between. The CDR3 length is 16 residues. CDR3 sequence (DNA): TGTGCCACCAGCAGAGAATCGGGTGTTTATGGGAACACCATATATTTT. Translating it yields CATSRESGVYGNTIYF.

Only a few counts were recorded for this clonotype. The genes are TRBV5-1 and TRBJ2-1; the D is unclear. This CDR3 is built from 13 residues. Trimming left V 0 bases short and J 8 bases short, with 9 bases between. The germline V gene encodes CDR1 SGHRS and CDR2 YFSETQ. CDR3 DNA: TGCGCCAGCAGCTTGGCCGGACGGGATGAGCAGTTCTTC. As protein: CASSLAGRDEQFF.

This chain links TRBV7-3 with TRBJ1-4; D is uncertain. Germline CDR1 is SGHTA and CDR2 is FQGTGA. V shed 6 bases and J shed 4 bases, with 6 bases lying between them. CDR3 length equals 12 residues. The CDR3: CASRTINEKLFF. The CDR3 region has the DNA TGTGCCAGCAGGACTATTAATGAAAAACTGTTTTTT.

This clonotype appeared many times. The rearrangement links TRBV7-2 to TRBJ2-4; 11 bases agree with TRBD2. Germline V lookup: CDR1 SGHTA, CDR2 FQGNSA. The ends lost 4 bases at V and 2 bases at J; junction bases unmatched: 16. The length of the CDR3 is 20 residues. CDR3 sequence (DNA): TGTGCCAGCAGCTCCTCGACTAGCGGGATCGTACTTTCTACCAAAAACATTCAGTACTTC. Its translation is CASSSSTSGIVLSTKNIQYF. Full variable domain (remainder filled in from reference TRBV7-2 and TRBJ2-4): GAGVSQSPSNKVTEKGKDVELRCDPISGHTALYWYRQSLGQGLEFLIYFQGNSAPDKSGLPSDRFSAERTGGSVSTLTIQRTQQEDSAVYLCASSSSTSGIVLSTKNIQYFGAGTRLSVL.

There are many counts of this clonotype. The chain combines TRBV11-2 with TRBJ2-7; TRBD2 agrees at 7 bases. The V segment lost 4 bases and the J segment 6 bases; nucleotides outside the gene matches: 9. Looked up from germline, CDR1 is SGHAT and CDR2 is FQNNGV. The CDR3 spans 14 residues. The CDR3 bases are TGTGCCAGCAGCTCCGAGGCGGGAGTAGGCGAGCAGTACTTC. Amino acids: CASSSEAGVGEQYF.

In this sample, this clonotype turned up many times. The chain employs TRBV12-3 or TRBV12-4 and TRBJ2-7, with D perhaps matching TRBD1 (5 bases). Trimming removed 8 bases from V and 0 bases from J, with 17 bases in between. The CDR3 consists of 15 residues. The CDR3, as DNA: TGTGCCAGCGACCTGGGGCTACGGAGCTCCTACGAGCAGTACTTC. Its protein product is CASDLGLRSSYEQYF.

This clonotype has a count of ten or more. The chain is built from TRBV7-2 and TRBJ2-7; D is perhaps TRBD1 (6 bases). Germline CDR1 is SGHTA and CDR2 is FQGNSA. V was clipped by 3 bases and J by 1 base, with 13 bases between them. The CDR3 totals 15 residues. The CDR3 is CASSFGRGSSYEQYF. DNA for the CDR3: TGTGCCAGCAGCTTCGGAAGGGGGTCGTCCTACGAGCAGTACTTC. Using reference TRBV7-2 and TRBJ2-7 for the parts outside the CDR3, the full variable domain is GAGVSQSPSNKVTEKGKDVELRCDPISGHTALYWYRQSLGQGLEFLIYFQGNSAPDKSGLPSDRFSAERTGGSVSTLTIQRTQQEDSAVYLCASSFGRGSSYEQYFGPGTRLTVT.

This rearrangement joins TRBV19 to TRBJ2-3; the match to TRBD2 covers 7 bases. V was clipped by 5 bases and J by 5 bases; unmatched bases: 4. The CDR3 consists of 13 residues. Per germline, CDR1 LNHDA and CDR2 SQIVND (reference sequence). The CDR3 DNA reads as TGTGCCAGTAGTGCGGGAGTGAAAGATACGCAGTATTTT. It translates to CASSAGVKDTQYF. The entire variable domain, with the rest obtained from reference TRBV19 and TRBJ2-3, is as follows: DGGITQSPKYLFRKEGQNVTLSCEQNLNHDAMYWYRQDPGQGLRLIYYSQIVNDFQKGDIAEGYSVSREKKESFPLTVTSAQKNPTAFYLCASSAGVKDTQYFGPGTRLTVL.

At least ten counts were recorded for this clonotype. The chain carries TRBV2 and TRBJ2-7; D not certain. Germline V gene sequence: CDR1 SNHLY, CDR2 FYNNEI. Trimming took off 7 bases at V and 2 bases at J, with 15 bases between the two ends. The CDR3 is 14 residues long. The CDR3 bases are TGTGCCAGCAAGCTTGGTTATAAGACCTACGAGCAGTACTTC. This codes for CASKLGYKTYEQYF.

This clonotype rates as medium-sized (0.01 to 0.1%). The rearrangement uses TRBV7-2 and TRBJ1-2, with TRBD1 matching over 8 bases. The CDR3 contains 14 residues. The germline V gene encodes CDR1 SGHTA and CDR2 FQGNSA. V shed 6 bases, J shed 8 bases, and the junction held 11 bases outside the gene matches. The CDR3: CASRDPGQDYGYTF. The CDR3 coding sequence is TGTGCCAGCAGGGATCCGGGACAGGATTACGGCTACACCTTC.

This clonotype was counted ten times or more. This rearrangement joins TRBV28 to TRBJ2-7; D may correspond to TRBD1 or TRBD2 (5 bases each). V lost 8 bases and J lost 9, with 17 bases in between. Germline V gene data show CDR1 as MDHEN and CDR2 as SYDVKM. CDR3 length: 12 residues. The CDR3 bases are TGTGCCAGCCGGGACGGTTTTTCCCTGCAGTACTTC. It translates to CASRDGFSLQYF. Full variable domain (outside the CDR3, taken from reference TRBV28 and TRBJ2-7): DVKVTQSSRYLVKRTGEKVFLECVQDMDHENMFWYRQDPGLGLRLIYFSYDVKMKEKGDIPEGYSVSREKKERFSLILESASTNQTSMYLCASRDGFSLQYFGPGTRLTVT.

This clonotype was detected ten times or more. The chain joins TRBV7-2 to TRBJ2-1; the match to TRBD1 covers 10 bases. Germline CDR1 SGHTA, CDR2 FQGNSA. Trimming removed 4 bases from V and 4 bases from J; junction bases left unmatched: 4. This CDR3 is built from 15 residues. CDR3 in amino acids: CASSWDRGVYNEQFF. The CDR3 DNA sequence: TGTGCCAGCAGCTGGGACAGGGGCGTTTACAATGAGCAGTTCTTC.

This clonotype was recorded many times. The rearrangement uses TRBV6-1 and TRBJ2-7; D gene uncertain. Trimming removed 3 bases from V and 4 bases from J, with 7 bases in between. The CDR3 contains 12 residues. Germline-derived CDR1 and CDR2 are MNHNS and SASEGT. CDR3 residues: CASSDWGYEQYF. The DNA of the CDR3 is TGTGCCAGCAGTGATTGGGGTTACGAGCAGTACTTC.

This clonotype was detected ten times or more. The V and J genes are TRBV6-5 and TRBJ2-4, with a weak D call TRBD2 (6 bases). The CDR3 runs 14 residues. Between the trimmed V and J ends, which lost 2 bases and 2 bases, there was a span of 7 bases. CDR1 is MNHEY, CDR2 SVGAGI, per germline. The CDR3 region has the DNA TGTGCCAGCAGTTACGGGGGGACCAAAAACATTCAGTACTTC. As protein: CASSYGGTKNIQYF.

This clonotype occurred many times. The V gene is TRBV28, the J gene TRBJ2-7; D perhaps matches TRBD1 (6 bases). In germline, CDR1 is MDHEN, CDR2 SYDVKM. The CDR3 spans 16 residues. With 7 bases removed from V and 1 base from J, the gap between germline ends came to 20 bases. The CDR3 coding sequence is TGTGCCAGCATCCAACCCCGGGGCAGGGGATCCTACGAGCAGTACTTC. Its protein is CASIQPRGRGSYEQYF.

Comments on this clonotype: A clone one base away is much larger, so this may be a read error. The V call is TRBV5-5, the J call TRBJ2-1, with TRBD2 identical over 7 bases. The CDR3 is made up of 15 amino acids. Trimming took 4 bases from V and 7 from J; bases not matched to a gene: 11. Germline assignment: CDR1 SGHKS and CDR2 YYEKEE (reference sequence). CDR3 sequence: CASSQTSRSVNEQFF. Written as DNA, the CDR3 is TGTGCCAGCAGCCAGACTAGCAGGAGTGTTAATGAGCAGTTCTTC.